The 11 T cell receptor beta chains in this list originate from one sample, sequenced in a study of cytomegalovirus exposure and HLA in healthy donors. PCR employed 60 Vbeta and 13 Jbeta primers. This table comes from immunoSEQ multiplex PCR, and its TCRdb copy is limited to in-frame clones, with some not included. Here the sample spans approximately 220,000 clones, roughly four fifths being singletons. The sequenced material came from PBMCs. Receptors originate from a girl aged 5-17 years in good health and CMV-seronegative.

The rearrangement uses TRBV5-4 and TRBJ2-5; 7 nucleotides match TRBD1. Trimming took 4 bases from V and 0 from J; bases not matched to a gene: 3. This CDR3 is 14 amino acids long. Germline V gene data show CDR1 as SGHNT and CDR2 as YYREEE (reference sequence). The CDR3 nucleotides are TGTGCCAGCAGCCCGGGACAGAACCAAGAGACCCAGTACTTC. Residues: CASSPGQNQETQYF.

On this clone itself: The sample carries other DNA sequences with the same CDR3. V usage is TRBV15 and J usage is TRBJ1-6; D is uncertain. V was shortened by 0 bases and J by 7 bases, with 16 bases between the two germline ends. The CDR3 runs to 17 residues. From germline, CDR1 is LNHNV and CDR2 YYDKDF (reference sequence). CDR3 nucleotide sequence: TGTGCCACCAGCAGAGATTCCCCAGGACTTAGAAATTCACCCCTCCACTTT. It encodes CATSRDSPGLRNSPLHF. Full variable domain (missing parts from reference TRBV15 and TRBJ1-6): DAMVIQNPRYQVTQFGKPVTLSCSQTLNHNVMYWYQQKSSQAPKLLFHYYDKDFNNEADTPDNFQSRRPNTSFCFLDIRSPGLGDTAMYLCATSRDSPGLRNSPLHFGNGTRLTVT.

The gene calls are TRBV5-1 and TRBJ1-1; D gene unclear. With 1 base removed from V and 0 bases from J, the gap between germline ends came to 13 bases. CDR1 and CDR2 (germline): SGHRS, YFSETQ. The CDR3 contains 16 residues. DNA for the CDR3: TGCGCCAGCAGCTTGTCTGCGGGCACATTGAACACTGAAGCTTTCTTT. Its protein is CASSLSAGTLNTEAFF.

In nucleotides, the CDR3 is TGTGCCAGCAGCCAAGCGAAGGCAGCCACAGCCTACGAGCAGTACTTC. Translating it yields CASSQAKAATAYEQYF. V and J are TRBV4-2 and TRBJ2-7; D ambiguous. The CDR3 extends over 16 amino acids. The V gene's germline CDR1 is LGHNA and CDR2 YNFKEQ. The ends were cut back, 1 base at V and 2 bases at J, with 15 bases in the middle.

V and J are TRBV6-5 and TRBJ2-5, with D perhaps TRBD2 (6 bases). In germline, CDR1 is MNHEY, CDR2 SVGAGI. The CDR3 runs to 12 residues. Trimming cost V 8 bases and J 11 bases, with 18 bases left between them. CDR3 DNA: TGTGCCAGCGGGCGGGAATCGGGAGAGCAGTACTTC. Residues: CASGRESGEQYF.

The CDR3 sequence is CASSRSDRATYNEQFF. CDR3 DNA sequence: TGTGCCAGTAGTAGATCGGACAGGGCCACTTACAATGAGCAGTTCTTC. The chain employs TRBV19 and TRBJ2-1; 8 bases match TRBD1. This CDR3 is built from 16 residues. Germline CDR1 reads LNHDA; CDR2 reads SQIVND (reference sequence). J lost 4 bases, V lost 4 bases, and 9 bases had no gene match.

This chain links TRBV27 with TRBJ1-2, with a possible D match to TRBD1 (5 bases). Germline values: CDR1 MNHEY, CDR2 SMNVEV (reference sequence). The CDR3 is made up of 11 amino acids. The V and J ends lost 6 bases and 6 bases respectively, with 8 bases between them. CDR3 amino acids: CASRGVNGYTF. The CDR3 coding sequence is TGTGCCAGCAGAGGGGTGAATGGCTACACCTTC.

The chain couples TRBV30 to TRBJ1-5, with 11 bases identical to TRBD1. Germline loops: CDR1 GTSNPN, CDR2 SVGIG (reference sequence). The CDR3 totals 16 residues. V shed 2 bases, J shed 1 base, and the junction held 4 bases outside the gene matches. The CDR3: CAWSFRDRGSNQPQHF. The CDR3 DNA follows: TGTGCCTGGAGTTTTAGGGACAGGGGGAGCAATCAGCCCCAGCATTTT.

This rearrangement joins TRBV5-1 to TRBJ2-1; D may be TRBD1 (6 bases). The CDR3 length is 14 residues. Trimming stripped 3 bases from V and 0 bases from J, with 7 bases between. Germline loops: CDR1 SGHRS, CDR2 YFSETQ. CDR3 region: CASSSDSSYNEQFF. The CDR3, as DNA: TGCGCCAGCAGCTCGGACAGCTCCTACAATGAGCAGTTCTTC.

V is TRBV9 and J is TRBJ1-4; the D gene is possibly TRBD1 (5 bases). The germline V gene encodes CDR1 SGDLS and CDR2 YYNGEE. The length of the CDR3 is 15 residues. The V and J ends lost 0 bases and 7 bases respectively, with 13 bases between them. The CDR3 sequence: CASSVGGGGAEKLFF. CDR3 sequence (DNA): TGTGCCAGCAGCGTAGGTGGGGGGGGAGCTGAAAAACTGTTTTTT.

The gene calls are TRBV10-3 and TRBJ2-1, with 7 bases matching TRBD2. The CDR3 has 15 amino acids. The germline gives CDR1 ENHRY, CDR2 SYGVKD. V shed 3 bases and J 8 bases; nucleotides not matched to a gene: 10. CDR3 sequence reads: CAISELREWADEQFF. CDR3 in DNA: TGTGCCATCAGTGAATTGCGGGAGTGGGCTGATGAGCAGTTCTTC.